These 3 T cell receptor beta chains were all obtained from the same sample, sequenced in a study of cytomegalovirus exposure and HLA in healthy donors. The PCR contained 60 Vbeta and 13 Jbeta primers. Assay used: immunoSEQ multiplex PCR; TCRdb lists only in-frame clones, some missing. This sample has about 98,000 clones, with around 73% found just once. Sequencing was carried out using PBMCs. The receptor source for this set is a female donor in good health and CMV-seronegative.

This sequence joins TRBV30 and TRBJ2-3, with 10 positions matching TRBD2. Germline loops: CDR1 GTSNPN, CDR2 SVGIG (reference sequence). This CDR3 has 14 amino acids. Trimming took 3 bases from V and 5 from J; bases not matched to a gene: 5. The CDR3 coding sequence is TGTGCCTGGAGACCAGCGGGGGGGAGAGATACGCAGTATTTT. As protein: CAWRPAGGRDTQYF.

The chain combines TRBV2 with TRBJ1-2; 8 bases agree with TRBD1. The CDR3 runs 14 residues. Trimming at V came to 0 bases and at J to 8 bases, leaving 5 bases not matched to a gene. Germline V lookup: CDR1 SNHLY, CDR2 FYNNEI. This CDR3 is CASSEAGTGGGYTF. The CDR3 DNA sequence: TGTGCCAGCAGTGAAGCGGGGACAGGTGGCGGCTACACCTTC.

V and J are TRBV7-2 and TRBJ2-1, with 7 nucleotides matching TRBD2. With V trimmed by 1 base and J by 6 bases, 6 bases remained unmatched. In germline, CDR1 is SGHTA, CDR2 FQGNSA. This CDR3 comprises 15 residues. In DNA, the CDR3 is TGTGCCAGCAGCTTAGAAGGACTAGGGGTCAATGAGCAGTTCTTC. Protein product: CASSLEGLGVNEQFF.